Listed here is a single T cell receptor beta chain. The record originates from a study of T cell responses to AZD1222 COVID-19 vaccine. The CDR3 length is 15 residues. CDR1 and CDR2 (germline): SGHRS, YFSETQ. Trimming cost V 8 bases and J 4 bases; bases outside gene matches: 6. Produced via immunoSEQ multiplex PCR; TCRdb's table is partial and in-frame only. The sample lists about 140,000 clones, about 92% occurring once. Specimen: peripheral blood, collected 28 days after the second AZD1222 dose. The sequence derives from an adult who received the AZD1222 COVID-19 vaccine. The rearrangement links TRBV5-1 to TRBJ2-1, with 13 positions matching TRBD2. The CDR3, as DNA: TGCGCCAGTGAATGGACTAGCGGGAGTTACAATGAGCAGTTCTTC. Translated, it gives CASEWTSGSYNEQFF.